This TCR beta chain was sequenced in a study of blood T cell repertoires in COVID-19. Study context: Sites in the United States, Italy and Spain provided acute and convalescent COVID-19 samples. Sources were T cells, B-cell-depleted T cells, or PBMCs; the material itself was cDNA or gDNA.

CDR1 and CDR2 from the germline V gene are SGHRS and YFSETQ. This CDR3 is built from 18 residues. V trimming: 0 bases; J trimming: 4 bases; junction bases outside the gene matches: 13. In the authors' methods: From reference gene primer amplification, estimates of nucleated cell counts were derived. The repertoire was sequenced with immunoSEQ multiplex PCR; TCRdb's copy has only in-frame clones and lacks some. V and J calls and clone size are as listed in that table; D and trimming were resolved from the DNA. Here the sample spans around 260,000 clones, over 80% being singletons. The chain has TRBV5-1 and TRBJ1-3; 7 positions agree with TRBD1. The origin of this receptor is a woman aged 40-49 years who had recovered from COVID-19. Sequencing input: peripheral blood. CDR3 DNA sequence: TGCGCCAGCAGCTTGGCCAAATACGACAGGGAATCGGGAAACACCATATATTTT. This translates into CASSLAKYDRESGNTIYF.